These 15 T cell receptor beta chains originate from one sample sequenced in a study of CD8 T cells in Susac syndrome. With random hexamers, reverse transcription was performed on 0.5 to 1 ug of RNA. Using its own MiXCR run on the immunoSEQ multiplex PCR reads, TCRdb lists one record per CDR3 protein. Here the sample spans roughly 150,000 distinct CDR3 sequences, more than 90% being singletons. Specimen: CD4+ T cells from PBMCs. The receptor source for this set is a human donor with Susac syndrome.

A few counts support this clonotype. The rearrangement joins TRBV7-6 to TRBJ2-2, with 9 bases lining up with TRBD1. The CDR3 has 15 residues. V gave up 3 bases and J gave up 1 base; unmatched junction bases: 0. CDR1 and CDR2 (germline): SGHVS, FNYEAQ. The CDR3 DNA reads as TGTGCCAGCAGCTTGGGACAGGGGAACACCGGGGAGCTGTTTTTT. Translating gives CASSLGQGNTGELFF.

The CDR3 DNA sequence: TGCAGCGTTGGGCCCATGTACCAAGAGACCCAGTACTTC. Its translation is CSVGPMYQETQYF. The rearrangement uses TRBV29-1 and TRBJ2-5; D is ambiguous. Trimming left V 4 bases short and J 0 bases short, with 9 bases between. Per the germline V gene, CDR1 is SQVTM and CDR2 is ANQGSEA. This CDR3 contains 13 residues.

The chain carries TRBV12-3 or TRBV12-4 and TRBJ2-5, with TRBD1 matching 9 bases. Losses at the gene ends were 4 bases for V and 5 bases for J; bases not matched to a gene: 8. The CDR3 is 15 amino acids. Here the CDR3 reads CASSSQPDRGETQYF. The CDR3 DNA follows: TGTGCCAGCAGTTCCCAGCCGGACAGGGGTGAGACCCAGTACTTC.

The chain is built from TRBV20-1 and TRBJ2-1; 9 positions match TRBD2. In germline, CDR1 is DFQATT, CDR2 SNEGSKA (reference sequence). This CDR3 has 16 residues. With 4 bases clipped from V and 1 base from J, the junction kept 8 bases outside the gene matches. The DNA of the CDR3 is TGCAGTGCTAACCTTCCTAGCGGGAAGTCCTACAATGAGCAGTTCTTC. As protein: CSANLPSGKSYNEQFF.

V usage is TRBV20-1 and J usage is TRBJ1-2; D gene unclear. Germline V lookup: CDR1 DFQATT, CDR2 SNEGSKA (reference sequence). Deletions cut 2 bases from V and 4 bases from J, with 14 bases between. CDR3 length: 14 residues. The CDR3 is CSARSRGDSYGYTF. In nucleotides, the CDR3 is TGCAGTGCTAGATCCCGGGGAGATTCCTATGGCTACACCTTC.

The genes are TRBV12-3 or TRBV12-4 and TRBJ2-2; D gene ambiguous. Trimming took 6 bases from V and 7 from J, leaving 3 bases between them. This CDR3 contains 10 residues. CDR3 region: CASSRGELFF. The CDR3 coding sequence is TGTGCCAGCAGCCGCGGGGAGCTGTTTTTT.

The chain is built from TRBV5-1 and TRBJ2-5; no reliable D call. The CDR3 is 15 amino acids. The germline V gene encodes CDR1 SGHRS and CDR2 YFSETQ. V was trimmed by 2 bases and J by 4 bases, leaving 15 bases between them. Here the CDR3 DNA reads TGCGCCAGCAGCTTAGGCGCATCGGTCGGAGAGACCCAGTACTTC. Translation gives CASSLGASVGETQYF.

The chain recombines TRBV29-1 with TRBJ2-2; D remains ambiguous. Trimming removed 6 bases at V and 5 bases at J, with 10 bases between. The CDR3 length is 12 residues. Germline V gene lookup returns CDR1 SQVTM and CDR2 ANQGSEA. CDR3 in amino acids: CSVRVKTGELFF. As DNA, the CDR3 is TGCAGCGTCCGCGTAAAGACCGGGGAGCTGTTTTTT.

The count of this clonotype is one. CDR3 in DNA: TGTGCCAGCAGTTACAGGAGGGACACTGAAGCTTTCTTT. Translating it yields CASSYRRDTEAFF. V and J are TRBV6-5 and TRBJ1-1; D ambiguous. This CDR3 has 13 amino acids. V lost 2 bases and J 3 bases, leaving 7 bases between the germline ends. The germline V gene encodes CDR1 MNHEY and CDR2 SVGAGI.

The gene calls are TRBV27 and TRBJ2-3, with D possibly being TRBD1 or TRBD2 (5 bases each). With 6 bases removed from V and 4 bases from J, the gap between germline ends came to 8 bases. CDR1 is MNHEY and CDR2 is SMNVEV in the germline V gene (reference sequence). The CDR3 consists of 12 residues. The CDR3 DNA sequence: TGTGCCAGCAGCCGAGGGGCAGATACGCAGTATTTT. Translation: CASSRGADTQYF.

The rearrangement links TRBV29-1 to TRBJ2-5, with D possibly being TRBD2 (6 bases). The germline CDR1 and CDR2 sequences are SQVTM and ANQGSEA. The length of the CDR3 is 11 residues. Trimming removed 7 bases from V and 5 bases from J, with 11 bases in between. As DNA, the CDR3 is TGCAGCGCATCGGAGGGGGAGACCCAGTACTTC. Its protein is CSASEGETQYF.

CDR3 loop: CSATDRDLREQYF. CDR3 DNA: TGCAGTGCTACTGACCGGGACCTGCGCGAGCAGTACTTC. V and J are TRBV20-1 and TRBJ2-7; D assignment may be TRBD1 or TRBD2 (5 bases each). Germline-derived CDR1 and CDR2 are DFQATT and SNEGSKA (reference sequence). Trimming pared 4 bases from V and 6 bases from J, leaving 16 bases between. There are 13 residues in the CDR3.

CDR3 coding DNA: TGCGCCAGCAGCCAATCCGTCACCGTCGAGACCCAGTACTTC. Encoded protein: CASSQSVTVETQYF. The chain couples TRBV4-1 to TRBJ2-5, with D uncertain. Per germline, CDR1 MGHRA and CDR2 YSYEKL. V dropped 2 bases and J dropped 5 bases, with 12 bases sitting between them. The CDR3 spans 14 residues.

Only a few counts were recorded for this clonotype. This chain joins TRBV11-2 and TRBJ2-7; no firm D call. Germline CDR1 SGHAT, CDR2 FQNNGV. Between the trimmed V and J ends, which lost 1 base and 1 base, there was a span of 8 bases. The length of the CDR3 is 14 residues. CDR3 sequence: CASSLGPRSYEQYF. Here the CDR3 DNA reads TGTGCCAGCAGCTTAGGTCCGCGGTCCTACGAGCAGTACTTC.

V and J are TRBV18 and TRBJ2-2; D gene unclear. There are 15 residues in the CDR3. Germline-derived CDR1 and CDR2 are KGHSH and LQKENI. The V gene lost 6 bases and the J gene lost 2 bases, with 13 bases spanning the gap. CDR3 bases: TGTGCCAGCTCCCAGCTGGCAGGAAACACCGGGGAGCTGTTTTTT. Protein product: CASSQLAGNTGELFF.